This TCR beta chain comes out of a study of spatial heterogeneity in lung cancer. As for the study in general: Each time, sequencing found more beta-chain sequences than alpha-chain sequences.

Notes on this clonotype: A much larger clone sits a single nucleotide away, making a read error possible.

Time point denoted: sample taken at primary tumor resection. Tumor, nontumor lung or frozen PBMC supplied whole RNA that was sequenced unsorted. Donors were roughly 72 untreated early-stage non-small cell lung cancer patients. The CDR3 loop spans 13 amino acids. Germline loops: CDR1 SQVTM, CDR2 ANQGSEA. V was cut by 3 bases and J by 4 bases, with 11 bases left in between. TCR cDNA molecules were tagged individually, and each one carried a unique molecular identifier. A single record per CDR3 protein comes from TCRdb applying MiXCR to the 5' RACE reads. The table includes tens of thousands of distinct CDR3 sequences, roughly 13% detected once.

V and J are TRBV29-1 and TRBJ2-3; unclear D gene. The clonotype originates from a male donor with early-stage non-small cell lung cancer. Specimen: PBMCs, collected at surgery. The CDR3 spells CSVDSQSADTQYF. In DNA, the CDR3 is TGCAGCGTTGACTCCCAGAGCGCAGATACGCAGTATTTT.